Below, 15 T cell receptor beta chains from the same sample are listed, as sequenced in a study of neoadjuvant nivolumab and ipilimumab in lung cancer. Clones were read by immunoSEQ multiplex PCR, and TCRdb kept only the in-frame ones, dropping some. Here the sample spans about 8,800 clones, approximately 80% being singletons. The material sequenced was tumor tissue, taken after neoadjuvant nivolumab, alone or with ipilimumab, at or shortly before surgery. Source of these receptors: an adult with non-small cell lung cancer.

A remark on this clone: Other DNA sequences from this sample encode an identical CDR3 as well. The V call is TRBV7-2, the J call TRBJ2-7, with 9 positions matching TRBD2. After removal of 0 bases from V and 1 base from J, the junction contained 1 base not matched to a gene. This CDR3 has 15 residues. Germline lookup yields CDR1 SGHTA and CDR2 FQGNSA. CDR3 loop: CASSLAGLASYEQYF. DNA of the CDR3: TGTGCCAGCAGCTTAGCGGGACTAGCATCCTACGAGCAGTACTTC.

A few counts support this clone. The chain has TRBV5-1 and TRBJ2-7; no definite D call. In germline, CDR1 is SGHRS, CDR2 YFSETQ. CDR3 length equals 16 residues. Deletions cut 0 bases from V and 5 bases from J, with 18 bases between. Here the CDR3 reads CASSLAPSGRVHEQYF. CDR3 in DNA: TGCGCCAGCAGCTTGGCCCCGTCGGGTAGGGTCCACGAGCAGTACTTC. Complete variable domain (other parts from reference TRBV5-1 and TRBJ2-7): KAGVTQTPRYLIKTRGQQVTLSCSPISGHRSVSWYQQTPGQGLQFLFEYFSETQRNKGNFPGRFSGRQFSNSRSEMNVSTLELGDSALYLCASSLAPSGRVHEQYFGPGTRLTVT.

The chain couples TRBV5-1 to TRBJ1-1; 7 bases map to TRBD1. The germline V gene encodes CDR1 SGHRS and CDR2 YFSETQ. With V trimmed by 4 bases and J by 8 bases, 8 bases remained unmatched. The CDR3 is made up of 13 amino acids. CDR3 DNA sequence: TGCGCCAGCAGCACCGGACAGGCCTTCGAAGCTTTCTTT. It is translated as CASSTGQAFEAFF. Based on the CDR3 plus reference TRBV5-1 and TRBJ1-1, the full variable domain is KAGVTQTPRYLIKTRGQQVTLSCSPISGHRSVSWYQQTPGQGLQFLFEYFSETQRNKGNFPGRFSGRQFSNSRSEMNVSTLELGDSALYLCASSTGQAFEAFFGQGTRLTVV.

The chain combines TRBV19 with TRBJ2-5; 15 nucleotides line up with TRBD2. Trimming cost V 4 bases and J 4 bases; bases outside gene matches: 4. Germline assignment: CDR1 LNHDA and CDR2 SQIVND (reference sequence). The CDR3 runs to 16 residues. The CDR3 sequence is CASSTGLAGGAETQYF. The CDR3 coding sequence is TGTGCCAGTAGTACGGGACTAGCGGGAGGTGCAGAGACCCAGTACTTC.

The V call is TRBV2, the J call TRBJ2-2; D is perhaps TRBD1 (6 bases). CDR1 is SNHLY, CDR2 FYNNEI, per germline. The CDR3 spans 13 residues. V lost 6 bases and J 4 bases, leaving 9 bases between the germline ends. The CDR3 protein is CASRSDSTGELFF. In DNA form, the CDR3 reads TGTGCCAGCAGATCGGACAGCACCGGGGAGCTGTTTTTT.

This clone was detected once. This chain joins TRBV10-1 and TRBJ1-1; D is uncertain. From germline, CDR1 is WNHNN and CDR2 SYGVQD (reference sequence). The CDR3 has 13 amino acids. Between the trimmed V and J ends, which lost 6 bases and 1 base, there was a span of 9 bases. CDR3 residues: CASRSRPNTEAFF. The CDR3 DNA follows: TGCGCCAGCAGAAGTCGACCGAACACTGAAGCTTTCTTT.

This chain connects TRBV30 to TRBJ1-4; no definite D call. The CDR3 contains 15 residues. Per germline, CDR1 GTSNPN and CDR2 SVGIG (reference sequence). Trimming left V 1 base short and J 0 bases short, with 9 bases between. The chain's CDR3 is CAWSAGGATNEKLFF. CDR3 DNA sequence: TGTGCCTGGAGTGCTGGAGGCGCAACTAATGAAAAACTGTTTTTT. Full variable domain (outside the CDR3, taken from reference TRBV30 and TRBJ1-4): SQTIHQWPATLVQPVGSPLSLECTVEGTSNPNLYWYRQAAGRGLQLLFYSVGIGQISSEVPQNLSASRPQDRQFILSSKKLLLSDSGFYLCAWSAGGATNEKLFFGSGTQLSVL.

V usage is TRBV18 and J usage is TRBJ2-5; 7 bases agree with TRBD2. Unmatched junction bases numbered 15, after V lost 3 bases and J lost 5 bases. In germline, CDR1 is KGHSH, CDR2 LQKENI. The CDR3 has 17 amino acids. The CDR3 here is CASSPRRFAGASETQYF. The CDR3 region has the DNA TGTGCCAGCTCACCCCGAAGGTTTGCGGGAGCGTCGGAGACCCAGTACTTC.

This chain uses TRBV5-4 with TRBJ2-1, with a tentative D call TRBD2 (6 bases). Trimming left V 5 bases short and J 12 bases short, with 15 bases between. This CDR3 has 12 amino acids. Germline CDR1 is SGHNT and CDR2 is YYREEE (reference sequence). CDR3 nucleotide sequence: TGTGCCAGCAGTGGTGGGACTTTGGGGCAGTTCTTC. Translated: CASSGGTLGQFF. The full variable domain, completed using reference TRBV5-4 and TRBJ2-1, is ETGVTQSPTHLIKTRGQQVTLRCSSQSGHNTVSWYQQALGQGPQFIFQYYREEENGRGNFPPRFSGLQFPNYSSELNVNALELDDSALYLCASSGGTLGQFFGPGTRLTVL.

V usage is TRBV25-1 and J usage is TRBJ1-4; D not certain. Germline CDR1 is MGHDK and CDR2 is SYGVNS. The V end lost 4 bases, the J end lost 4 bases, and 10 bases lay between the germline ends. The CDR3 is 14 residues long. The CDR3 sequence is CASSGTGLNEKLFF. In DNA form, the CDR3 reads TGTGCCAGCAGTGGAACTGGACTTAATGAAAAACTGTTTTTT.

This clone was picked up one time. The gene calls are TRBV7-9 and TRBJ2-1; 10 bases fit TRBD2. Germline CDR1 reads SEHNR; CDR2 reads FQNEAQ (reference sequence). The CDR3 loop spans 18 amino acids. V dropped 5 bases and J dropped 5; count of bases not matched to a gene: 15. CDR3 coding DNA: TGTGCCAGCAGCAGCCGGACTAGCGGAGTGGGGCGAGACAATGAGCAGTTCTTC. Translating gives CASSSRTSGVGRDNEQFF.

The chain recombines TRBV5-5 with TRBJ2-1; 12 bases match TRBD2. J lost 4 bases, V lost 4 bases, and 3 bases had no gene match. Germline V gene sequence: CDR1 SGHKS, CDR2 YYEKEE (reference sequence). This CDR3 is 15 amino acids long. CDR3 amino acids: CASSLTSGGYNEQFF. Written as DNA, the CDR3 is TGTGCCAGCAGCCTGACTAGCGGGGGTTACAATGAGCAGTTCTTC. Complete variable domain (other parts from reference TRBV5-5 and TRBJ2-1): DAGVTQSPTHLIKTRGQQVTLRCSPISGHKSVSWYQQVLGQGPQFIFQYYEKEERGRGNFPDRFSARQFPNYSSELNVNALLLGDSALYLCASSLTSGGYNEQFFGPGTRLTVL.

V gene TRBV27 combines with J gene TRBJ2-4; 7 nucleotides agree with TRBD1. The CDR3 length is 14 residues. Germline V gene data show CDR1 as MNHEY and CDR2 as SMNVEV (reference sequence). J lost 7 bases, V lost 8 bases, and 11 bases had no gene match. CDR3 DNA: TGTGCCAGCGCTCCTTGGAAAGGGGGCAACATTCAGTACTTC. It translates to CASAPWKGGNIQYF.

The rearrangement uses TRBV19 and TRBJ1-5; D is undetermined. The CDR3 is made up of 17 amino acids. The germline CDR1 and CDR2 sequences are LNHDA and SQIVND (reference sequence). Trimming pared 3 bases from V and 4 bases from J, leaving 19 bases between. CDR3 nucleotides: TGTGCCAGTAGTATTTGGGGAAGTAATCAAGGGAATCAGCCCCAGCATTTT. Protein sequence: CASSIWGSNQGNQPQHF.

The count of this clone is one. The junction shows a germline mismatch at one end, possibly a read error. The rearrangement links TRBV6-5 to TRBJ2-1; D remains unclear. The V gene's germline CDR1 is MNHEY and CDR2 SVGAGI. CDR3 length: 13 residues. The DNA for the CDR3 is TGTGCCAGCAGTTACGCGTCCTTCAATGAGCAGTTCTTC. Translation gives CASSYASFNEQFF.